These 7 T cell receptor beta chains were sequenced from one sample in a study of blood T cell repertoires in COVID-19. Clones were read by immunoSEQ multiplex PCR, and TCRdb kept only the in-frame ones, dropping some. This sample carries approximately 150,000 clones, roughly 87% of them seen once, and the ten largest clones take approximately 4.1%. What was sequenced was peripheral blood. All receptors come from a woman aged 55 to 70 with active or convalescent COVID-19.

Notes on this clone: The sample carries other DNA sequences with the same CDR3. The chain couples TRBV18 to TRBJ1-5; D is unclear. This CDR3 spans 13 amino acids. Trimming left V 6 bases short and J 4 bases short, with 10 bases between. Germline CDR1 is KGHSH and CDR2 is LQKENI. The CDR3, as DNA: TGTGCCAGCTCCCCTGACATAAATCAGCCCCAGCATTTT. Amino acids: CASSPDINQPQHF.

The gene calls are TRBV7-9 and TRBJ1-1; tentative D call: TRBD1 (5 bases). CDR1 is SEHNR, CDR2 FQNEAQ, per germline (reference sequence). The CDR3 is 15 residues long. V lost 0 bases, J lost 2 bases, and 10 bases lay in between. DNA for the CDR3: TGTGCCAGCAGCTTAGCAGGGGTTGGTAACACTGAAGCTTTCTTT. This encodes CASSLAGVGNTEAFF.

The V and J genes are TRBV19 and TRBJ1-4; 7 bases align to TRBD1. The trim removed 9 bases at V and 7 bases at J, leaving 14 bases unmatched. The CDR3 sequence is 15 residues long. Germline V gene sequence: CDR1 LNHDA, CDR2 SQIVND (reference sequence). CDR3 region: CASLRSTGLVEKLFF. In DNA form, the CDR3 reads TGTGCCAGCCTAAGATCGACAGGGCTTGTTGAAAAACTGTTTTTT.

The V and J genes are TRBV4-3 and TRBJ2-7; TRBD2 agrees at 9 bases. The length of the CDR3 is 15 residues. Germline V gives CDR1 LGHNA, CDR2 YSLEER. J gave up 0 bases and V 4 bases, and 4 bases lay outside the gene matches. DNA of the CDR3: TGCGCCAGCAGCCCCAGCGGGGGGAGCTCCTACGAGCAGTACTTC. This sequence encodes CASSPSGGSSYEQYF.

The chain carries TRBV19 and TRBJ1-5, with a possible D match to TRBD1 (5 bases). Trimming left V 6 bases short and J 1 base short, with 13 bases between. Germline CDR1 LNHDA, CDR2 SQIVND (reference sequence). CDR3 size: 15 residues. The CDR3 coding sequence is TGTGCCAGTAGGAGGGACTGGTTAAGCAATCAGCCCCAGCATTTT. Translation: CASRRDWLSNQPQHF.

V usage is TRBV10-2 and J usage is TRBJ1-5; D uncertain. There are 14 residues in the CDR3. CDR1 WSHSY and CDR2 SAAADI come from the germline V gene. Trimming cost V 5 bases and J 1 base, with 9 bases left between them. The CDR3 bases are TGCGCCAGCAGTCTGACATCCAGCAATCAGCCCCAGCATTTT. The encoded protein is CASSLTSSNQPQHF.

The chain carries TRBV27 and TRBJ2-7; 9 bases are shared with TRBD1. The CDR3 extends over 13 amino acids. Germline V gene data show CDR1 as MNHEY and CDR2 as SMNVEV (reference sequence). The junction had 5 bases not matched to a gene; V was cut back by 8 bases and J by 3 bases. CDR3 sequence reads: CASRRTGVYEQYF. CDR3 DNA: TGTGCCAGCCGCCGGACAGGGGTCTACGAGCAGTACTTC.